The present TCR beta chain was sequenced within a study of cytomegalovirus exposure and HLA in healthy donors. Whole-study results and caveats: Later analysis indicated greater clonal expansion among HLA-associated TCR beta chains than among equally common other chains. A reported reduction in N-insertions relative to the roughly 610-donor mean was seen in an Asian-associated ancestry cluster in a later analysis.

Concerning this clone: Its antigen remains unknown.

PCR amplification relied on 60 Vbeta primers (plus 13 Jbeta primers). Generated by immunoSEQ multiplex PCR, the TCRdb table keeps only in-frame clones and is missing some. The sample shows about 99,000 clones, roughly 80% of them seen only once. The ends were cut back, 6 bases at V and 5 bases at J, with 10 bases in the middle. Germline-derived CDR1 and CDR2 are MNHNS and SASEGT. The CDR3 contains 12 residues. The sample taken for sequencing was PBMCs. The origin of this receptor is a man aged 40-50 years in good health and CMV-seronegative. The chain joins TRBV6-1 to TRBJ1-2; tentative D call: TRBD1 (6 bases). The CDR3 region is CASSATGYGYTF. As DNA, the CDR3 is TGTGCCAGCAGCGCAACAGGGTATGGCTACACCTTC.